These T cell receptor beta chains were read from a single sample in a study of CD8 T cells in ankylosing spondylitis. TCRdb recomputed calls from the 5' RACE reads with MiXCR, one row per CDR3 protein. The sample consists of about 240,000 distinct CDR3 sequences, over 8.5% of them appearing once. Sequencing was done on a sample of blood, either unsorted or a sorted T cell fraction (not recorded which). The receptors stem from a male donor with ankylosing spondylitis or in good health (not recorded which). Both conserved end residues are part of each CDR3. The order of the fields is clone size, D gene, J gene, V gene, CDR3 protein, CDR3 DNA. The D gene is left open where the match is weak. Only some rows state a clone size, as once, few, many or a class for expanded clones.

many,TRBD2,TRBJ2-7,TRBV7-9,CASSKLAGPSYEQYF,TGTGCCAGCAGCAAACTAGCGGGGCCTTCCTACGAGCAGTACTTC
many,TRBD1,TRBJ1-1,TRBV5-1,CASSAQGANTEAFF,TGCGCCAGCAGCGCACAGGGGGCGAACACTGAAGCTTTCTTT
many,.,TRBJ2-5,TRBV5-1,CASSLGESETQYF,TGCGCCAGCAGCTTGGGGGAATCGGAGACCCAGTACTTC
few,TRBD2,TRBJ2-3,TRBV20-1,CSAIKPSGSGTQYF,TGCAGTGCTATAAAGCCTAGCGGGAGCGGGACGCAGTATTTT
many,TRBD2,TRBJ2-4,TRBV5-6,CASSHRTSGVPKNIQYF,TGTGCCAGCAGCCATAGGACTAGCGGAGTTCCCAAAAACATTCAGTACTTC
few,.,TRBJ1-1,TRBV29-1,CSVVVDTGDTEAFF,TGCAGCGTGGTGGTGGACACTGGGGACACTGAAGCTTTCTTT
.,.,TRBJ1-5,TRBV20-1,CSARGAGTPNQPQHF,TGCAGTGCTAGAGGCGCCGGGACACCGAATCAGCCCCAGCATTTT
many,.,TRBJ2-1,TRBV29-1,CSVGGRSGGGSLEQFF,TGCAGCGTTGGGGGTCGTAGCGGAGGTGGGTCTTTGGAGCAGTTCTTC
many,TRBD1,TRBJ2-1,TRBV5-1,CASTDSDRGNNEQFF,TGCGCCAGCACCGACTCGGACAGGGGAAACAATGAGCAGTTCTTC
many,.,TRBJ2-1,TRBV7-9,CASRSTKTGSSYNEQFF,TGTGCCAGCAGGTCCACGAAAACAGGGAGCTCCTACAATGAGCAGTTCTTC
many,TRBD2,TRBJ2-1,TRBV5-1,CASSLGGLGNEQFF,TGCGCCAGCAGCTTGGGGGGACTAGGCAATGAGCAGTTCTTC
many,TRBD1,TRBJ1-5,TRBV27,CASSAGTGYLGAQHF,TGTGCCAGCAGTGCCGGGACAGGGTATCTGGGAGCCCAGCATTTT
.,.,TRBJ2-1,TRBV4-3,CASSQDGIGSSYNEQFF,TGCGCCAGCAGCCAAGATGGGATAGGGAGCTCCTACAATGAGCAGTTCTTC
many,.,TRBJ1-3,TRBV12-3/TRBV12-4,CASSLGGVGNTIYF,TGTGCCAGCAGTTTAGGAGGGGTTGGAAACACCATATATTTT
many,.,TRBJ1-3,TRBV20-1,CSARPSGNTIYF,TGCAGTGCTAGACCCTCTGGAAACACCATATATTTT
few,.,TRBJ2-1,TRBV7-9,CASSLEASRRGYEQFF,TGTGCCAGCAGCTTAGAAGCGTCCCGAAGGGGCTATGAGCAGTTCTTC
.,.,TRBJ2-5,TRBV12-3/TRBV12-4,CASSRMWETQYF,TGTGCCAGCAGTCGGATGTGGGAGACCCAGTACTTC
many,.,TRBJ2-1,TRBV12-3/TRBV12-4,CASSWKTRRYNEQFF,TGTGCCAGCAGTTGGAAGACTAGAAGGTACAATGAGCAGTTCTTC
few,.,TRBJ1-1,TRBV4-2,CASSQRTVNTEAFF,TGTGCCAGCAGCCAACGGACAGTGAACACTGAAGCTTTCTTT
many,.,TRBJ1-5,TRBV20-1,CSAKIGANQPQHF,TGCAGTGCCAAAATAGGGGCCAATCAGCCCCAGCATTTT
few,.,TRBJ2-3,TRBV6-4,CASSERLGSDTQYF,TGTGCCAGCAGTGAACGATTGGGTTCAGATACGCAGTATTTT
many,TRBD1,TRBJ2-5,TRBV5-1,CASSLGDRTQETQYF,TGCGCCAGCAGCTTGGGGGACAGGACGCAAGAGACCCAGTACTTC
.,.,TRBJ2-7,TRBV3-1,CASSQVGLDLEQYF,TGTGCCAGCAGCCAAGTAGGGTTGGATCTCGAGCAGTACTTC
many,TRBD1,TRBJ1-2,TRBV12-3/TRBV12-4,CASSSFAVGQGYTF,TGTGCCAGCAGTTCATTTGCCGTGGGACAGGGCTACACCTTC
few,TRBD2,TRBJ2-3,TRBV7-9,CASTPGLAGLTDTQYF,TGTGCCAGCACCCCGGGACTAGCGGGGCTAACAGATACGCAGTATTTT
few,.,TRBJ1-5,TRBV6-2/TRBV6-3,CASSYSKGRGAYNQPQHF,TGTGCCAGCAGTTACTCAAAAGGTCGGGGGGCATACAATCAGCCCCAGCATTTT
many,TRBD2,TRBJ2-7,TRBV19,CASSSSGRSYEQYF,TGTGCCAGTAGTTCTAGCGGGAGGTCCTACGAGCAGTACTTC
few,.,TRBJ1-1,TRBV11-2,CASSFTGHQESEAFF,TGTGCCAGCAGCTTCACCGGACACCAAGAATCTGAAGCTTTCTTT
many,.,TRBJ2-5,TRBV20-1,CSASPGVDRETQYF,TGCAGTGCTAGCCCAGGGGTGGATAGAGAGACCCAGTACTTC
many,TRBD1,TRBJ1-2,TRBV15,CATSTVPGQGFDYGYTF,TGTGCCACCAGCACAGTGCCGGGACAGGGGTTCGACTATGGCTACACCTTC